The clone carrying this TCR beta chain came up a few times. The study based diagnoses on clinical symptoms, serum thyroxine and TRAb, thyroid ultrasound and orbital computed tomography. TCR beta CDR3 regions were amplified from RNA. Researchers ran a first-round RT-PCR on the TCR CDR3 using the HTBI primer set. TCRdb processed the multiplex PCR reads anew with MiXCR; each CDR3 protein has one entry. The data hold 650,000 to 850,000 distinct CDR3 sequences, with around 20% observed a single time. The sample is drawn from a study of T cells in Graves' hyperthyroidism and ophthalmopathy. Germline V gene lookup returns CDR1 SNHLY and CDR2 FYNNEI. The ends were cut back, 6 bases at V and 1 base at J, with 12 bases in the middle. This CDR3 has 14 residues.

The rearrangement uses TRBV2 and TRBJ1-1; a possible D gene is TRBD1 (5 bases). The TCR originated in a woman aged 50 to 65 with Graves' hyperthyroidism that later progressed to Graves' ophthalmopathy. Material: blood. CDR3 in amino acids: CASRARAGNTEAFF. CDR3 coding DNA: TGTGCCAGCAGGGCCAGGGCAGGGAACACTGAAGCTTTCTTT.